Sequencing of this T cell receptor beta chain was carried out in a study of sequential checkpoint blockade in melanoma. On the study more broadly: After both sequences, patients received maintenance nivolumab. The study's findings and limits: For nivolumab-first patients, baseline tumor clonality was associated with response. Rising tumor T-cell fraction and clonality meant about 30 times likelier benefit. T-cell fraction and clonality followed PD-L1 and CD8+ counts, not mutational load.

In this sample, this clone turned up many times. Its antigen is as yet unknown. Only in-frame clones appear in the TCRdb table, and some are missing; sequencing was by immunoSEQ multiplex PCR. The sample has several thousand clones, roughly 21% seen once. Treatment denoted: randomized to nivolumab then ipilimumab (arm A) or the reverse (arm B). The source of this sequence is a human patient with melanoma. Some clones in this sample may be carry-over from other donors' samples. Specimen: tumor tissue (inferred from file names), collected from a patient given nivolumab and ipilimumab in sequence.

CDR3 in amino acids: CASRVRGSNYGYTF. The DNA of the CDR3 is TGTGCCAGCAGGGTCAGGGGGTCGAACTATGGCTACACCTTC. This chain links TRBV11-3 with TRBJ1-2; 7 nucleotides line up with TRBD1. The junction had 6 bases not matched to a gene; V was cut back by 6 bases and J by 2 bases. The CDR3 contains 14 residues. Germline-derived CDR1 and CDR2 are SGHNT and YENEEA.